The 5 T cell receptor beta chains below come from one sample, sequenced in a study of T cells in Graves' hyperthyroidism and ophthalmopathy (dated by TCRdb to the late 2010s). Library preparation employed multiplex PCR. Sequencing instrument: Illumina HiSeq 2000. The TCR beta CDR3 regions were amplified from the RNA transcripts. The first round of RT-PCR for the TCR CDR3 was performed with the HTBI primer set and the Qiagen OneStep RT-PCR kit. In TCRdb, the public reads were trimmed at Q25 with fastp and aligned with MiXCR, with productive beta chains retained. Entries that share a CDR3 protein sequence are merged under the most common genes and DNA. This sample lists around 250,000 distinct CDR3 sequences; approximately 15% were detected once. The ten largest clones capture about 14% of the sample. The sample comprised blood. The receptors originated from a woman between 40 and 50 years old with Graves' hyperthyroidism that later progressed to Graves' ophthalmopathy.

In the case of this clonotype: A single base separates this from a much larger clone, so it may be a read error. The rearrangement links TRBV2 to TRBJ2-7, with D possibly TRBD2 on 5 matching bases. Germline V gene sequence: CDR1 SNHLY, CDR2 FYNNEI. With 9 bases removed from V and 0 bases from J, the gap between germline ends came to 9 bases. The CDR3 runs 12 residues. Here the CDR3 reads CARGSFSYEQYF. CDR3 nucleotides: TGTGCCAGAGGGAGTTTCTCCTACGAGCAGTACTTC.

This clonotype was recorded at least ten times. The chain joins TRBV15 to TRBJ2-1; a possible D gene is TRBD2 (5 bases). The CDR3 length is 16 residues. Trimming cost V 5 bases and J 3 bases, with 17 bases left between them. The germline gives CDR1 LNHNV, CDR2 YYDKDF (reference sequence). CDR3 in DNA: TGTGCCACCAGCGGAGTTGAGAGGGAAAGCTACAATGAGCAGTTCTTC. Encoded protein: CATSGVERESYNEQFF.

The sample holds many counts of this clonotype. The rearrangement joins TRBV19 to TRBJ2-1; 9 bases are a match to TRBD2. The germline CDR1 and CDR2 sequences are LNHDA and SQIVND (reference sequence). The CDR3 runs to 16 residues. Germline trimming cut 5 bases from V and 0 bases from J; bases unmatched to any gene: 5. CDR3 DNA sequence: TGTGCCAGTAGTCTCTTTAGCGGGAGCTCCTACAATGAGCAGTTCTTC. Amino acids: CASSLFSGSSYNEQFF. The entire variable domain, with the rest obtained from reference TRBV19 and TRBJ2-1, is as follows: DGGITQSPKYLFRKEGQNVTLSCEQNLNHDAMYWYRQDPGQGLRLIYYSQIVNDFQKGDIAEGYSVSREKKESFPLTVTSAQKNPTAFYLCASSLFSGSSYNEQFFGPGTRLTVL.

This clonotype has a count of ten or more. The V call is TRBV4-1, the J call TRBJ1-6; the D gene is possibly TRBD1 (5 bases). Germline V lookup: CDR1 MGHRA, CDR2 YSYEKL. CDR3 size: 16 residues. V lost 1 base and J lost 7, with 14 bases in between. CDR3 in amino acids: CASSQALSRDNSPLHF. The CDR3 DNA follows: TGCGCCAGCAGCCAAGCTTTAAGCAGGGACAATTCACCCCTCCACTTT.

This clonotype occurred a few times. The CDR3 protein is CASSKGLAGPYGGETQYF. In nucleotides, the CDR3 is TGCGCCAGCAGCAAAGGACTAGCGGGTCCTTACGGTGGCGAGACCCAGTACTTC. The J gene is TRBJ2-5, the V gene TRBV5-1; 11 positions match TRBD2. The trim removed 4 bases at V and 5 bases at J, leaving 16 bases unmatched. Per germline, CDR1 SGHRS and CDR2 YFSETQ. The CDR3 is 18 residues long.